This record covers a single TCR beta chain. Its antigen is not identified. These data come from a study of vaccination effects on CD4 cells after COVID-19. From germline, CDR1 is SGHRS and CDR2 YFSETQ. This CDR3 is built from 14 residues. V lost 0 bases and J lost 4, with 7 bases in between. Assay: immunoSEQ multiplex PCR; the TCRdb copy retains only in-frame clones and omits some. The table lists around 46,000 clones, 65% to 80% of them singletons. Subsequent to 10 days of culture, CD4+ T cells were isolated. Participants were given two doses of BNT162b2 or mRNA-1273 vaccine. Absence of prior SARS-CoV-2 infection characterized the vaccine recipients, who showed negative nucleocapsid antibodies.

The sequence came from a human donor who received a COVID-19 vaccine. This chain uses TRBV5-1 with TRBJ1-4; no clear D. Sample: CD4+ T cells from PBMCs cultured without peptide, taken after COVID-19 vaccination. Here the CDR3 reads CASSLGPVNEKLFF. The CDR3 nucleotides read TGCGCCAGCAGCTTGGGGCCGGTTAATGAAAAACTGTTTTTT.